This T cell receptor beta chain was sequenced for a study of human T cells and chemical hapten exposure. Turning to the study itself: Read at 6 days, the patch tests placed 0.01% DPC on the upper back. Findings of the study overall: No shift was seen in TCRs above 1 in 1000 frequency with DPC sensitization.

V was cut by 5 bases and J by 4 bases, with 11 bases left in between. This CDR3 is built from 14 residues. Germline assignment: CDR1 MNHEY and CDR2 SMNVEV (reference sequence). TCRdb used MiXCR to reprocess the RACE reads, holding one entry per CDR3 protein. This table has more than 90,000 distinct CDR3 sequences, roughly 11% appearing once. Time point indicated: patch test 2, 6 weeks after DPC sensitization. Treatment in this sample: therapeutic diphenylcyclopropenone sensitization with weekly scalp DPC. Alopecia patients deemed DPC-suitable, aged 18 to 70, excluding pregnancy. This clonotype occurred a few times. Its antigen is as yet unknown.

The sequence derives from a woman between 40 and 50 years old with alopecia areata. Some clones in this sample may be carry-over from other donors' samples. This chain uses TRBV27 with TRBJ1-4, with a possible D match to TRBD1 (6 bases). The material was whole blood, obtained in connection with sensitization to the hapten diphenylcyclopropenone (DPC). The CDR3 region has the DNA TGTGCCAGCAGTCCACAGGGTAGTAATGAAAAACTGTTTTTT. It specifies CASSPQGSNEKLFF.